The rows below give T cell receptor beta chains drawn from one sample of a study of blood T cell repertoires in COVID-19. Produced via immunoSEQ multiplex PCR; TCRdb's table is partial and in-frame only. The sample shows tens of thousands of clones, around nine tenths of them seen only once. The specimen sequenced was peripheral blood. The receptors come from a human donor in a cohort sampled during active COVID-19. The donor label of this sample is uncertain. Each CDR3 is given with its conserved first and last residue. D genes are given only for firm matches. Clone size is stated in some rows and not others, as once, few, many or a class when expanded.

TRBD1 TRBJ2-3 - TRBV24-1 CATSETGGPDTQYF TGTGCCACCAGTGAGACAGGGGGCCCAGATACGCAGTATTTT
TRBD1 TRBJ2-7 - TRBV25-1 CASRGQGVYEQYF TGTGCCAGCAGGGGACAGGGGGTGTACGAGCAGTACTTC
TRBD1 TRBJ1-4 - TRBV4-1 CASSFQGAGTNEKLFF TGCGCCAGCAGCTTCCAGGGGGCTGGGACTAATGAAAAACTGTTTTTT
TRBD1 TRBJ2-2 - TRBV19 CASSPRDRSNTGELFF TGTGCCAGTAGTCCCAGGGACAGATCGAACACCGGGGAGCTGTTTTTT
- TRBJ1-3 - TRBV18 CASSPTRGGSGNTIYF TGTGCCAGCTCACCTACCCGGGGGGGCTCTGGAAACACCATATATTTT
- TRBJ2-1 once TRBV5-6 CASSWAGYNEQFF TGTGCCAGCAGTTGGGCAGGCTACAATGAGCAGTTCTTC
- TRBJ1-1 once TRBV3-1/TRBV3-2 CASSRGVDTEAFF TGTGCCAGCAGCCGGGGGGTAGACACTGAAGCTTTCTTT
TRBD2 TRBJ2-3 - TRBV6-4 CASSESGGTTDTQYF TGTGCCAGCAGTGAGTCGGGGGGTACCACAGATACGCAGTATTTT
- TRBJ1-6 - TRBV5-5 CASRPESSYNSPLHF TGTGCCAGCAGGCCTGAGAGCTCCTATAATTCACCCCTCCACTTT
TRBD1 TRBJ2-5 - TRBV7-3 CASSRGQGIQETQYF TGTGCCAGCAGCCGCGGACAGGGAATTCAAGAGACCCAGTACTTC
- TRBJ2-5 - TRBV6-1 CASSPVQEAQETQYF TGTGCCAGCAGTCCCGTCCAGGAGGCCCAAGAGACCCAGTACTTC
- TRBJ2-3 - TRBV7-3 CASSFGTPTDTQYF TGTGCCAGCAGCTTCGGGACACCGACAGATACGCAGTATTTT
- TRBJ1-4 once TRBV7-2 CASSLGGDFSTNEKLFF TGTGCCAGCAGCTTAGGGGGAGACTTCTCAACTAATGAAAAACTGTTTTTT
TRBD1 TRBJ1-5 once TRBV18 CASSPTGVSNQPQHF TGTGCCAGCTCACCGACAGGGGTTAGCAATCAGCCCCAGCATTTT
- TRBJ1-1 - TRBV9 CASSVGWRDPEAFF TGTGCCAGCAGCGTAGGTTGGAGGGACCCTGAAGCTTTCTTT
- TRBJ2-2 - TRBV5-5 CASSLRGAMELFF TGTGCCAGCAGCTTGCGGGGAGCAATGGAGCTGTTTTTT
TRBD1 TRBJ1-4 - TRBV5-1 CASSLGQGHEKLFF TGCGCCAGCAGCTTGGGACAGGGGCATGAAAAACTGTTTTTT
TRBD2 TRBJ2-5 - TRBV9 CASSVGTTPQETQYF TGTGCCAGCAGCGTTGGGACTACCCCTCAAGAGACCCAGTACTTC
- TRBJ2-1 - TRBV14 CASSQPKTGAYEQFF TGTGCCAGCAGCCAGCCGAAGACAGGAGCTTATGAGCAGTTCTTC
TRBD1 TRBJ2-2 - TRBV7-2 CASSSQGEVGELFF TGTGCCAGCAGCTCACAGGGGGAGGTCGGGGAGCTGTTTTTT
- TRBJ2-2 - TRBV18 CASSPGQASNTGELFF TGTGCCAGCTCACCAGGGCAGGCCTCGAACACCGGGGAGCTGTTTTTT
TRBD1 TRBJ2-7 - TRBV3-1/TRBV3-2 CASSQGQGLLYEQYF TGTGCCAGCAGCCAAGGACAGGGTCTGCTCTACGAGCAGTACTTC
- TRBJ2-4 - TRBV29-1 CSVVPGLAKNIQYF TGCAGCGTTGTCCCGGGACTCGCCAAAAACATTCAGTACTTC
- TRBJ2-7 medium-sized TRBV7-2 CASSSLTGSSYEQYF TGTGCCAGCAGCTCTTTGACGGGGAGCTCCTACGAGCAGTACTTC
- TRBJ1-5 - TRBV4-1 CASSQDQGYQPQHF TGCGCCAGCAGCCAAGATCAGGGATATCAGCCCCAGCATTTT
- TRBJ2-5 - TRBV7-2 CASRLSEAARGTQYF TGTGCCAGCAGACTCTCGGAGGCGGCCAGGGGGACCCAGTACTTC
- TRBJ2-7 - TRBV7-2 CASTLGPRQPTYEQYF TGTGCCAGCACCTTAGGCCCGAGACAGCCTACCTACGAGCAGTACTTC
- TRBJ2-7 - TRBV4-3 CASSQDLGHPKEQYF TGCGCCAGCAGCCAAGATCTCGGACACCCTAAGGAGCAGTACTTC
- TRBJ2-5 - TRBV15 CATSRFSEETQYF TGTGCCACCAGCAGATTCTCCGAAGAGACCCAGTACTTC
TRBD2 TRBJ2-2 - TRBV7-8 CASSFIAGVSGELFF TGTGCCAGCAGCTTTATAGCGGGGGTGTCCGGGGAGCTGTTTTTT
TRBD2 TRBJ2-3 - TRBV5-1 CASSLAGLAGGTDTQYF TGCGCCAGCAGCTTGGCCGGGCTAGCGGGGGGCACAGATACGCAGTATTTT
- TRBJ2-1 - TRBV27 CASSSSQTGIAEQFF TGTGCCAGCAGTTCAAGTCAAACAGGGATCGCTGAGCAGTTCTTC
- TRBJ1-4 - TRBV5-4 CASSFTGMGEKLFF TGTGCCAGCAGCTTTACAGGGATGGGGGAAAAACTGTTTTTT
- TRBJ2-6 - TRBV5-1 CASSTQGSGANVLTF TGCGCCAGCAGCACACAGGGTTCTGGGGCCAACGTCCTGACTTTC
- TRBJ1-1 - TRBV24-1 CATSDLQSKGAFF TGTGCCACCAGTGATTTGCAATCCAAGGGGGCTTTCTTT
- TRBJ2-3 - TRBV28 CASRDGVRDTQYF TGTGCCAGCAGAGACGGGGTGAGGGATACGCAGTATTTT
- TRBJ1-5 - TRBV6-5 CASRRSTYSNQPQHF TGTGCCAGCAGGAGAAGTACCTATAGCAATCAGCCCCAGCATTTT
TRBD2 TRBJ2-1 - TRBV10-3 CAISDLSSGGFNEQFF TGTGCCATCAGTGACCTTTCTAGCGGGGGGTTCAATGAGCAGTTCTTC
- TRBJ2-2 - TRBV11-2 CASSLEAAGELFF TGTGCCAGCAGCTTAGAGGCAGCCGGGGAGCTGTTTTTT
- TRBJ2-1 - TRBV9 CASTSVDFRYNEQFF TGTGCCAGCACCTCCGTAGACTTTCGCTACAATGAGCAGTTCTTC
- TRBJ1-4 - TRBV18 CASSRGAINEKLFF TGTGCCAGCTCACGCGGGGCAATTAATGAAAAACTGTTTTTT
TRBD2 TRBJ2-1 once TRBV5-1 CASNIAGMYNEQFF TGCGCCAGTAACATAGCGGGGATGTACAATGAGCAGTTCTTC
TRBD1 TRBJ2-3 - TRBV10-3 CAIKDSNFRRDRGTDTQYF TGTGCCATCAAGGACAGCAACTTCCGCCGGGACAGGGGCACAGATACGCAGTATTTT
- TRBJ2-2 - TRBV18 CASSPPAGWNTGELFF TGTGCCAGCTCACCCCCGGCAGGGTGGAACACCGGGGAGCTGTTTTTT
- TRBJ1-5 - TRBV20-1 CSASQGRGQPQHF TGCAGTGCTAGTCAGGGCAGGGGTCAGCCCCAGCATTTT
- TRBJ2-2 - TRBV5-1 CASSLFGANTGELFF TGCGCCAGCAGCTTGTTCGGGGCGAACACCGGGGAGCTGTTTTTT
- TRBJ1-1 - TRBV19 CASSIEATKNTEAFF TGTGCCAGTAGTATAGAGGCAACCAAGAACACTGAAGCTTTCTTT
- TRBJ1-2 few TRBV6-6 CASRTLGVVEGYTF TGTGCCAGCAGAACCCTGGGCGTAGTGGAAGGCTACACCTTC
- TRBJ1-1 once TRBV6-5 CASSLGANTEAFF TGTGCCAGCAGCCTGGGGGCCAACACTGAAGCTTTCTTT
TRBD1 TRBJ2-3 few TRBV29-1 CSVRQGWGTDTQYF TGCAGCGTTCGACAGGGGTGGGGCACAGATACGCAGTATTTT
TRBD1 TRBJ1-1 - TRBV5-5 CASSQTGYRSDTEAFF TGTGCCAGCAGCCAGACAGGGTATAGGTCTGACACTGAAGCTTTCTTT
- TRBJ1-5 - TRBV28 CASSFTGGNQPQHF TGTGCCAGCAGTTTCACCGGAGGAAATCAGCCCCAGCATTTT
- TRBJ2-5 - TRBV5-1 CASSLEGFGETQYF TGCGCCAGCAGCTTGGAGGGGTTTGGGGAGACCCAGTACTTC
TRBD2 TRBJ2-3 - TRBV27 CASSLSPWGLAEDTQYF TGTGCCAGCAGTTTATCTCCCTGGGGACTAGCGGAAGATACGCAGTATTTT
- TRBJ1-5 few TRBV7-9 CASSLSTGNQPQHF TGTGCCAGCAGCTTATCGACAGGTAATCAGCCCCAGCATTTT
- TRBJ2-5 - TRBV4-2 CASSQEEGKGSETQYF TGTGCCAGCAGCCAAGAGGAAGGGAAGGGGTCCGAGACCCAGTACTTC
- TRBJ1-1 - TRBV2 CASSETLQRGAFF TGTGCCAGCAGTGAAACACTACAACGGGGAGCTTTCTTT
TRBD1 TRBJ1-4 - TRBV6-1 CASRGGQNNEKLFF TGTGCCAGCAGGGGGGGACAGAATAATGAAAAACTGTTTTTT
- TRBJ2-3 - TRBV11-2 CASSFQTDTQYF TGTGCCAGCAGCTTCCAAACAGATACGCAGTATTTT
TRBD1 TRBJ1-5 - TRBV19 CASMTGKGNQPQHF TGTGCCAGTATGACAGGGAAAGGCAATCAGCCCCAGCATTTT